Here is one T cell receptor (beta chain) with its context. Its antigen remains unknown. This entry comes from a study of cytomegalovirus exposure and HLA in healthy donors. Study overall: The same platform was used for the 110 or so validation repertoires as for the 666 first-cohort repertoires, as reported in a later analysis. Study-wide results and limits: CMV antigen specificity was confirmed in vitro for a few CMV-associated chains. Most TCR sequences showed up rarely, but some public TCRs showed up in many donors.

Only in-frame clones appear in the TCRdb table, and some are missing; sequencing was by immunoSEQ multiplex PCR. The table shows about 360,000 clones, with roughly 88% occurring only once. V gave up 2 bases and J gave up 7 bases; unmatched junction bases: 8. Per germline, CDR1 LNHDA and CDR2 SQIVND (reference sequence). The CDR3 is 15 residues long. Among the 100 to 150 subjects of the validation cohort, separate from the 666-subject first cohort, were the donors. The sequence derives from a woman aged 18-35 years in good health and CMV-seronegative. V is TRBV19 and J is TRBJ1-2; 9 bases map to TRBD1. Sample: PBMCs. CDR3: CASSIIRTGDSGYTF. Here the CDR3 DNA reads TGTGCCAGTAGTATAATTCGGACAGGGGACTCTGGCTACACCTTC.